This T cell receptor (beta chain) derives from a study of CD8 T cells in ankylosing spondylitis. As concerns this clonotype: Its antigen is not known.

Study-level findings and limits: Eight or nine highly homologous variants made up a TCR beta motif that seemed to typify ankylosing spondylitis blood.

CDR3 length: 14 amino acids. V was clipped by 6 bases and J by 0 bases, with 15 bases between them. Germline CDR1 reads DFQATT; CDR2 reads SNEGSKA (reference sequence). TCRdb re-called the 5' RACE reads with MiXCR, one entry per CDR3 protein. The sample holds 130,000 or so distinct CDR3 sequences, roughly 15% seen once. This chain connects TRBV20-1 to TRBJ2-7; D perhaps matches TRBD1 (6 bases). Sequencing was performed on blood, either unsorted or a sorted T cell fraction (not recorded which). This receptor was obtained from a male donor with ankylosing spondylitis. The CDR3 DNA follows: TGCAGTGCCCACAGGGACAAACACTCCTACGAGCAGTACTTC. Its protein is CSAHRDKHSYEQYF.